The source of this T cell receptor (beta chain) is a study of CD8 T cell repertoires and HIV-1 epitope variants. Study context: Twenty-five autologous and known Gag and Nef epitope variant peptides each stimulated T cells separately. Controls included no peptide, Ebola AY9 epitope, and a CMV, EBV, flu pool. Equal numbers of autologous T cell-negative cells presented antigen to enriched T cells.

The CDR3 covers 14 residues. V gave up 8 bases and J gave up 3 bases, with 16 bases separating them. CDR1 LNHDA and CDR2 SQIVND come from the germline V gene (reference sequence). Assay used: immunoSEQ multiplex PCR; TCRdb lists only in-frame clones, some missing. Of 4,500 to 6,500 clones detected, about 66% appear once; the ten largest clones hold about 39%. The study's findings and limits: Nef KF9 drew several clonotypes and HW9 one, without TAALDMSHF responses.

Note on this clone: Its antigen is currently unknown.

The genes are TRBV19 and TRBJ1-1, with D possibly matching TRBD1 (5 bases). The sequenced sample was cultured CD8+ T cells derived from PBMCs. The TCR originated in a male donor with HIV. The CDR3 nucleotides read TGTGCCAGTGGTGAAGGAGGGGCGCACACTGAAGCTTTCTTT. The encoded protein is CASGEGGAHTEAFF.